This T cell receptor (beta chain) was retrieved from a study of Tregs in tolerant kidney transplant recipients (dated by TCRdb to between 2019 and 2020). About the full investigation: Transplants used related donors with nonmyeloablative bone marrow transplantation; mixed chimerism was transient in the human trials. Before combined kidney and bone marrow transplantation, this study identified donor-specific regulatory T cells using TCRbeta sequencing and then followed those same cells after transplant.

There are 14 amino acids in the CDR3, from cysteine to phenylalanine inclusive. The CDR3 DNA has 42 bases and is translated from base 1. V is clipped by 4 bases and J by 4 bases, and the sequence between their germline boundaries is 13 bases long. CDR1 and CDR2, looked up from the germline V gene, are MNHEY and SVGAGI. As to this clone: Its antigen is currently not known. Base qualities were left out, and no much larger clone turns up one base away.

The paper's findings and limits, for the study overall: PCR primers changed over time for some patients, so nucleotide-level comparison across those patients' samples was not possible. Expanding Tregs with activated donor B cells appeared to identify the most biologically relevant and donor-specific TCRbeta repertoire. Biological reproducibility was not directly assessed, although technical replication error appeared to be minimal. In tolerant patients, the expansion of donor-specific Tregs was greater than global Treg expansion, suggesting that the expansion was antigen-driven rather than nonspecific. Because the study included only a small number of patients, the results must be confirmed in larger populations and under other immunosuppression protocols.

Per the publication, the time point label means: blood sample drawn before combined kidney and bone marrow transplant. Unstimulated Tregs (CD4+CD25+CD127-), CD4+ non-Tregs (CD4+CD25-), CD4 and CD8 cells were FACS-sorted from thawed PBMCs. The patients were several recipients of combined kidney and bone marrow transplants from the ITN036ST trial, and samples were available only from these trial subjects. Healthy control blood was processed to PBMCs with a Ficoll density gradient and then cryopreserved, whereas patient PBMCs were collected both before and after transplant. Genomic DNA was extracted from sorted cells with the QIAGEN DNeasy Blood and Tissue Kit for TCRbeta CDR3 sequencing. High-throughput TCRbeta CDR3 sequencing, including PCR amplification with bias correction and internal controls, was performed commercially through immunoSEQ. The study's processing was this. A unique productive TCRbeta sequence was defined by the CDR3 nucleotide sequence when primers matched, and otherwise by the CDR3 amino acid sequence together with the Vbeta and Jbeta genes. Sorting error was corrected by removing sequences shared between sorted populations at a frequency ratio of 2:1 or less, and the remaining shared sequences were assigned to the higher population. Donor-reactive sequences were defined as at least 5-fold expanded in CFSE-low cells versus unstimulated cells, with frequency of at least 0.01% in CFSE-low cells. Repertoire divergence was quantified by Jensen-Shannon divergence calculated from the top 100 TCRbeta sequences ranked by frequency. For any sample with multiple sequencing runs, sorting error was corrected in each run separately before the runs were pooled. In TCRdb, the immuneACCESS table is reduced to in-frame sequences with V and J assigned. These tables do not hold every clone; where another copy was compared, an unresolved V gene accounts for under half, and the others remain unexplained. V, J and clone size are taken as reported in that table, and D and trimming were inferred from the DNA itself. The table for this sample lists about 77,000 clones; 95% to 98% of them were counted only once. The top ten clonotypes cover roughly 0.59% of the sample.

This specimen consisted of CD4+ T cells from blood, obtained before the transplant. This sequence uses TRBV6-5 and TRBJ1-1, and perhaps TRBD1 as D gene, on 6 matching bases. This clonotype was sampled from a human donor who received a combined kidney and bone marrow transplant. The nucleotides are TGTGCCAGCAGTTCCGAAGGGGGTTTCACTGAAGCTTTCTTT. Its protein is CASSSEGGFTEAFF.